Listed below are T cell receptor beta chains from one sample, sequenced in a study of blood T cell repertoires in COVID-19. The repertoire was sequenced with immunoSEQ multiplex PCR; TCRdb's copy has only in-frame clones and lacks some. The table lists more than 85,000 clones, approximately 90% of them singletons. Material for sequencing was peripheral blood. The receptors come from a human donor with COVID-19, enrolled during active disease. The donor label of this sample is uncertain. The CDR3 runs from the conserved cysteine through the conserved F or W. The order of the fields is V gene, D gene, J gene, clone size, CDR3 protein, CDR3 DNA. A D gene is named only where the DNA matches it firmly. Only some rows state a clone size, as once, few, many or a class for expanded clones.

v_gene: TRBV5-5
d_gene: .
j_gene: TRBJ2-1
abundance: .
CDR3aa: CASSLFNYNEQFF
CDR3nt: TGTGCCAGCAGCTTGTTCAACTACAATGAGCAGTTCTTC

v_gene: TRBV10-3
d_gene: TRBD2
j_gene: TRBJ2-2
abundance: .
CDR3aa: CAISLTSGGPVNTGELFF
CDR3nt: TGTGCCATCAGCTTGACTAGCGGGGGACCGGTTAACACCGGGGAGCTGTTTTTT

v_gene: TRBV10-3
d_gene: .
j_gene: TRBJ1-3
abundance: .
CDR3aa: CAISVKGDTIYF
CDR3nt: TGTGCCATCAGTGTTAAGGGAGACACCATATATTTT

v_gene: TRBV5-1
d_gene: .
j_gene: TRBJ1-6
abundance: .
CDR3aa: CASSVPEEGPLHF
CDR3nt: TGCGCCAGCAGCGTCCCGGAAGAGGGACCCCTCCACTTT

v_gene: TRBV19
d_gene: TRBD1
j_gene: TRBJ1-6
abundance: .
CDR3aa: CASRGQALSSYNSPLHF
CDR3nt: TGTGCCAGTAGAGGACAGGCCTTGAGCTCCTATAATTCACCCCTCCACTTT

v_gene: TRBV11-2
d_gene: .
j_gene: TRBJ2-7
abundance: once
CDR3aa: CASTVTGIGAYEQYF
CDR3nt: TGTGCCAGCACCGTGACCGGGATTGGGGCCTACGAGCAGTACTTC

v_gene: TRBV5-4
d_gene: TRBD2
j_gene: TRBJ2-1
abundance: .
CDR3aa: CASSSPTIGGDNEQFF
CDR3nt: TGTGCCAGCAGCTCCCCTACGATCGGGGGGGACAATGAGCAGTTCTTC

v_gene: TRBV5-1
d_gene: TRBD1
j_gene: TRBJ2-7
abundance: .
CDR3aa: CASSLVGTGKYEQYF
CDR3nt: TGCGCCAGCAGCTTGGTAGGGACAGGAAAATACGAGCAGTACTTC

v_gene: TRBV15
d_gene: .
j_gene: TRBJ2-7
abundance: .
CDR3aa: CATSRDRGSSYEQYF
CDR3nt: TGTGCCACCAGCAGAGATCGGGGTAGCTCCTACGAGCAGTACTTC

v_gene: TRBV7-9
d_gene: TRBD1
j_gene: TRBJ1-5
abundance: .
CDR3aa: CASSHTDRGNQPQHF
CDR3nt: TGTGCCAGCAGCCATACCGACAGGGGGAATCAGCCCCAGCATTTT

v_gene: TRBV5-1
d_gene: .
j_gene: TRBJ2-5
abundance: once
CDR3aa: CASSSDYRETQYF
CDR3nt: TGCGCCAGCAGCTCGGACTATAGAGAGACCCAGTACTTC

v_gene: TRBV7-9
d_gene: .
j_gene: TRBJ2-6
abundance: .
CDR3aa: CASSYYSGANVLTF
CDR3nt: TGTGCCAGCAGCTATTACTCTGGGGCCAACGTCCTGACTTTC

v_gene: TRBV2
d_gene: .
j_gene: TRBJ2-7
abundance: .
CDR3aa: CASSVSLYEQYF
CDR3nt: TGTGCCAGCAGCGTATCCCTCTACGAGCAGTACTTC

v_gene: TRBV5-1
d_gene: .
j_gene: TRBJ2-5
abundance: .
CDR3aa: CASSGGAETQYF
CDR3nt: TGCGCCAGCAGCGGAGGAGCCGAGACCCAGTACTTC

v_gene: TRBV7-2
d_gene: .
j_gene: TRBJ1-5
abundance: once
CDR3aa: CASSLGRRNQPQHF
CDR3nt: TGTGCCAGCAGCTTAGGCAGGCGAAATCAGCCCCAGCATTTT

v_gene: TRBV7-9
d_gene: TRBD1
j_gene: TRBJ1-2
abundance: .
CDR3aa: CASSITGGPYGYTF
CDR3nt: TGTGCCAGCAGCATTACAGGGGGCCCCTATGGCTACACCTTC

v_gene: TRBV5-4
d_gene: TRBD1
j_gene: TRBJ2-1
abundance: .
CDR3aa: CASSLDLGQGGGNEQFF
CDR3nt: TGTGCCAGCAGCTTGGATCTGGGACAGGGTGGAGGCAATGAGCAGTTCTTC

v_gene: TRBV18
d_gene: TRBD1
j_gene: TRBJ2-1
abundance: .
CDR3aa: CASSRGQGRNEQFF
CDR3nt: TGTGCCAGCTCACGAGGACAGGGTAGGAATGAGCAGTTCTTC

v_gene: TRBV5-1
d_gene: .
j_gene: TRBJ1-1
abundance: .
CDR3aa: CASSSRVGVTTTEAFF
CDR3nt: TGCGCCAGCAGCTCCCGTGTCGGGGTGACGACCACTGAAGCTTTCTTT

v_gene: TRBV5-1
d_gene: TRBD2
j_gene: TRBJ2-2
abundance: few
CDR3aa: CASSFGGMNTGELFF
CDR3nt: TGCGCCAGCAGCTTCGGGGGGATGAACACCGGGGAGCTGTTTTTT

v_gene: TRBV28
d_gene: TRBD1
j_gene: TRBJ1-2
abundance: .
CDR3aa: CASSARDRGAYGYTF
CDR3nt: TGTGCCAGCAGTGCCCGGGACAGGGGGGCCTATGGCTACACCTTC

v_gene: TRBV7-9
d_gene: .
j_gene: TRBJ1-1
abundance: .
CDR3aa: CASSSAVGRAAEAFF
CDR3nt: TGTGCCAGCAGTTCAGCGGTGGGGAGGGCCGCTGAAGCTTTCTTT

v_gene: TRBV3-1/TRBV3-2
d_gene: TRBD1
j_gene: TRBJ2-5
abundance: .
CDR3aa: CASSLQGAQETQYF
CDR3nt: TGTGCCAGCAGTCTACAGGGGGCCCAAGAGACCCAGTACTTC

v_gene: TRBV5-6
d_gene: TRBD1
j_gene: TRBJ1-1
abundance: once
CDR3aa: CASSSGTGNTEAFF
CDR3nt: TGTGCCAGCAGCTCCGGGACAGGGAACACTGAAGCTTTCTTT

v_gene: TRBV5-1
d_gene: .
j_gene: TRBJ2-1
abundance: .
CDR3aa: CASSFNSRGNNEQFF
CDR3nt: TGCGCCAGCAGCTTCAATTCTAGGGGAAACAATGAGCAGTTCTTC

v_gene: TRBV9
d_gene: .
j_gene: TRBJ1-1
abundance: .
CDR3aa: CASSPRRANTEAFF
CDR3nt: TGTGCCAGCAGCCCCAGGAGGGCGAACACTGAAGCTTTCTTT

v_gene: TRBV15
d_gene: .
j_gene: TRBJ1-5
abundance: .
CDR3aa: CATSRDGMRGNQPQHF
CDR3nt: TGTGCCACCAGCAGAGACGGAATGAGGGGCAATCAGCCCCAGCATTTT

v_gene: TRBV30
d_gene: TRBD2
j_gene: TRBJ2-2
abundance: .
CDR3aa: CAWKTSGNTGELFF
CDR3nt: TGTGCCTGGAAAACTAGCGGGAACACCGGGGAGCTGTTTTTT

v_gene: TRBV6-5
d_gene: .
j_gene: TRBJ2-5
abundance: .
CDR3aa: CASSYLGRGETQYF
CDR3nt: TGTGCCAGCAGTTACCTGGGGCGAGGAGAGACCCAGTACTTC

v_gene: TRBV5-1
d_gene: .
j_gene: TRBJ1-3
abundance: .
CDR3aa: CASSPQQGWGNTIYF
CDR3nt: TGCGCCAGCAGCCCCCAGCAGGGCTGGGGAAACACCATATATTTT

v_gene: TRBV14
d_gene: .
j_gene: TRBJ1-2
abundance: .
CDR3aa: CASSQVEGGYGYTF
CDR3nt: TGTGCCAGCAGCCAAGTTGAGGGCGGCTATGGCTACACCTTC

v_gene: TRBV11-2
d_gene: .
j_gene: TRBJ2-5
abundance: .
CDR3aa: CASSLVGDSQETQYF
CDR3nt: TGTGCCAGCAGCTTAGTGGGAGATTCTCAAGAGACCCAGTACTTC

v_gene: TRBV15
d_gene: TRBD1
j_gene: TRBJ1-1
abundance: .
CDR3aa: CATSREQGWTEAFF
CDR3nt: TGTGCCACCAGCAGAGAACAGGGGTGGACTGAAGCTTTCTTT

v_gene: TRBV14
d_gene: .
j_gene: TRBJ1-6
abundance: .
CDR3aa: CASSQSGRGSSPLHF
CDR3nt: TGTGCCAGCAGCCAATCGGGCAGGGGAAGTTCACCCCTCCACTTT

v_gene: TRBV4-1
d_gene: TRBD2
j_gene: TRBJ2-1
abundance: .
CDR3aa: CASSQRRTSETNEQFF
CDR3nt: TGCGCCAGCAGTCAGAGGAGGACTAGCGAGACCAATGAGCAGTTCTTC

v_gene: TRBV29-1
d_gene: TRBD1
j_gene: TRBJ1-5
abundance: .
CDR3aa: CSVVEGARNQPQHF
CDR3nt: TGCAGCGTTGTGGAGGGGGCGCGCAATCAGCCCCAGCATTTT

v_gene: TRBV30
d_gene: .
j_gene: TRBJ1-2
abundance: .
CDR3aa: CAWSPGDYGYTF
CDR3nt: TGTGCCTGGAGTCCGGGGGACTATGGCTACACCTTC

v_gene: TRBV5-1
d_gene: TRBD1
j_gene: TRBJ1-3
abundance: few
CDR3aa: CASSFGDRDYGNTIYF
CDR3nt: TGCGCCAGCAGCTTTGGAGACAGGGATTATGGAAACACCATATATTTT

v_gene: TRBV29-1
d_gene: .
j_gene: TRBJ2-1
abundance: .
CDR3aa: CSVGAGGDEQFF
CDR3nt: TGCAGCGTTGGAGCTGGGGGCGATGAGCAGTTCTTC

v_gene: TRBV5-6
d_gene: .
j_gene: TRBJ2-1
abundance: .
CDR3aa: CASSLPGSGSYNEQFF
CDR3nt: TGTGCCAGCAGCTTGCCGGGATCCGGCTCCTACAATGAGCAGTTCTTC

v_gene: TRBV10-3
d_gene: TRBD1
j_gene: TRBJ1-6
abundance: .
CDR3aa: CAISESILGQGAPGVHF
CDR3nt: TGTGCCATCAGTGAGTCCATCTTGGGACAGGGGGCACCGGGGGTCCACTTT

v_gene: TRBV4-1
d_gene: TRBD1
j_gene: TRBJ1-3
abundance: .
CDR3aa: CASSQGGTASGNTIYF
CDR3nt: TGCGCCAGCAGCCAAGGTGGGACAGCCTCTGGAAACACCATATATTTT

v_gene: TRBV9
d_gene: .
j_gene: TRBJ2-3
abundance: .
CDR3aa: CASSPGQTDTQYF
CDR3nt: TGTGCCAGCAGCCCCGGACAGACAGATACGCAGTATTTT

v_gene: TRBV5-4
d_gene: .
j_gene: TRBJ1-1
abundance: .
CDR3aa: CASSLDNGEAFF
CDR3nt: TGTGCCAGCAGCTTGGATAACGGTGAAGCTTTCTTT

v_gene: TRBV3-1/TRBV3-2
d_gene: .
j_gene: TRBJ2-7
abundance: .
CDR3aa: CASSQDPGYGEQYF
CDR3nt: TGTGCCAGCAGCCAAGATCCAGGGTACGGCGAGCAGTACTTC

v_gene: TRBV12-3/TRBV12-4
d_gene: .
j_gene: TRBJ2-7
abundance: .
CDR3aa: CASSLTTHEQYF
CDR3nt: TGTGCCAGCAGCCTAACTACCCACGAGCAGTACTTC

v_gene: TRBV5-1
d_gene: TRBD1
j_gene: TRBJ2-6
abundance: .
CDR3aa: CASRTGGTSGANVLTF
CDR3nt: TGCGCCAGCAGGACAGGGGGCACCTCTGGGGCCAACGTCCTGACTTTC

v_gene: TRBV5-1
d_gene: .
j_gene: TRBJ2-1
abundance: .
CDR3aa: CASSYSPTGNEQFF
CDR3nt: TGCGCCAGCAGCTATAGCCCGACCGGGAATGAGCAGTTCTTC

v_gene: TRBV6-5
d_gene: .
j_gene: TRBJ2-7
abundance: .
CDR3aa: CASRPTERSSYEQYF
CDR3nt: TGTGCCAGCAGACCGACTGAGAGGAGCTCCTACGAGCAGTACTTC

v_gene: TRBV4-2
d_gene: TRBD2
j_gene: TRBJ2-5
abundance: .
CDR3aa: CASSPWRGGPETQYF
CDR3nt: TGTGCCAGCAGCCCCTGGCGGGGGGGCCCTGAGACCCAGTACTTC

v_gene: TRBV10-3
d_gene: TRBD1
j_gene: TRBJ2-4
abundance: .
CDR3aa: CAISEPRTGSAKNIQYF
CDR3nt: TGTGCCATCAGTGAGCCCAGGACAGGATCGGCCAAAAACATTCAGTACTTC

v_gene: TRBV3-1/TRBV3-2
d_gene: TRBD2
j_gene: TRBJ2-3
abundance: .
CDR3aa: CASSHELHRGGFDTQYF
CDR3nt: TGTGCCAGCAGCCATGAATTGCATCGGGGGGGCTTTGATACGCAGTATTTT

v_gene: TRBV6-5
d_gene: .
j_gene: TRBJ2-7
abundance: .
CDR3aa: CASSYGAWGAYEQYF
CDR3nt: TGTGCCAGCAGTTACGGCGCGTGGGGCGCGTACGAGCAGTACTTC

v_gene: TRBV28
d_gene: .
j_gene: TRBJ1-1
abundance: .
CDR3aa: CASSTPFPQVVGAFF
CDR3nt: TGTGCCAGCAGTACACCATTCCCACAGGTGGTTGGGGCTTTCTTT

v_gene: TRBV5-1
d_gene: .
j_gene: TRBJ2-7
abundance: .
CDR3aa: CASSLEQTSYEQYF
CDR3nt: TGCGCCAGCAGCTTAGAACAGACGTCCTACGAGCAGTACTTC

v_gene: TRBV6-5
d_gene: .
j_gene: TRBJ1-4
abundance: .
CDR3aa: CASRLQGWDEKLFF
CDR3nt: TGTGCCAGCAGATTACAGGGTTGGGATGAAAAACTGTTTTTT

v_gene: TRBV24-1
d_gene: TRBD1
j_gene: TRBJ2-2
abundance: medium-sized
CDR3aa: CATSDLLGQGVTGELFF
CDR3nt: TGTGCCACCAGTGATTTGCTGGGACAGGGGGTCACCGGGGAGCTGTTTTTT

v_gene: TRBV5-5
d_gene: .
j_gene: TRBJ1-4
abundance: .
CDR3aa: CASSLQSTNEKLFF
CDR3nt: TGTGCCAGCAGTTTACAGTCAACTAATGAAAAACTGTTTTTT